A single sample is the source of the 27 T cell receptor beta chains below, sequenced in a study of T cells in localized non-small cell lung cancer. Here immunoSEQ multiplex PCR was the method, and the copy in TCRdb shows in-frame clones only, minus some. The sample has approximately 54,000 clones; roughly four fifths are singletons. Sample: peripheral blood, taken before any cancer treatment. These receptors all stem from a female donor aged 60 or older with stage II squamous cell lung carcinoma.

V is TRBV23-1 and J is TRBJ1-1; D not certain. TRBV23-1 is reported as an ORF; its role is uncertain. V was cut by 2 bases and J by 6 bases, with 16 bases left in between. The length of the CDR3 is 15 residues. The CDR3 reads CASSQATLWAAEAFF. The CDR3, as DNA: TGCGCCAGCAGTCAAGCTACCTTGTGGGCTGCTGAAGCTTTCTTT.

The CDR3 here is CASSLASGSLSQYF. CDR3 nucleotide sequence: TGTGCCAGCAGCTTGGCTAGCGGGTCACTATCCCAGTACTTC. The V and J genes are TRBV13 and TRBJ2-5, with 8 nucleotides matching TRBD2. CDR1 is PRHDT and CDR2 is FYEKMQ in the germline V gene (reference sequence). V was clipped by 3 bases and J by 9 bases; unmatched bases: 9. This CDR3 is built from 14 residues.

Only a few counts were recorded for this clone. V usage is TRBV5-1 and J usage is TRBJ1-1, with 7 bases that match TRBD1. This CDR3 comprises 14 residues. The germline V gene encodes CDR1 SGHRS and CDR2 YFSETQ. V lost 0 bases and J lost 7; bases outside the gene matches: 6. In DNA, the CDR3 is TGCGCCAGCAGCTTGGGGGGACAGATGGATGAAGCTTTCTTT. Its translation is CASSLGGQMDEAFF.

This clone was counted a few times. J is TRBJ1-5 and V is TRBV27; 11 nucleotides line up with TRBD1. Looked up from germline, CDR1 is MNHEY and CDR2 is SMNVEV (reference sequence). Trimming at V came to 6 bases and at J to 4 bases, leaving 5 bases not matched to a gene. The CDR3 contains 15 residues. Written as DNA, the CDR3 is TGTGCCAGCAGGGGGACAGGGGGAAGTAATCAGCCCCAGCATTTT. This translates into CASRGTGGSNQPQHF.

The rearrangement links TRBV19 to TRBJ2-7, with 7 bases identical to TRBD2. Germline values: CDR1 LNHDA, CDR2 SQIVND (reference sequence). This CDR3 spans 12 amino acids. V lost 8 bases, J lost 3 bases, and 4 bases stayed unmatched. CDR3 sequence reads: CASGRGDYEQYF. CDR3 bases: TGTGCCAGTGGTCGGGGGGACTACGAGCAGTACTTC.

This clone appeared a single time. J is TRBJ1-2 and V is TRBV10-3, with TRBD1 matching over 8 bases. Per germline, CDR1 ENHRY and CDR2 SYGVKD. CDR3 length: 14 amino acids. Trimming removed 10 bases from V and 6 bases from J; junction bases left unmatched: 13. The CDR3 DNA is TGTGCCACCAAGGGGACAGGATTTTTTGATGGCTACACCTTC. Translating it yields CATKGTGFFDGYTF.

The V call is TRBV7-3, the J call TRBJ2-5; 9 bases map to TRBD2. This CDR3 has 15 residues. Per the germline V gene, CDR1 is SGHTA and CDR2 is FQGTGA. V was pared by 5 bases and J by 4 bases, with 8 bases of the junction left unmatched. The CDR3 here is CASSLAGYLSETQYF. CDR3 nucleotide sequence: TGTGCCAGCAGCCTAGCGGGGTATCTTTCAGAGACCCAGTACTTC. Together with reference TRBV7-3 and TRBJ2-5, the CDR3 gives the full variable domain: GAGVSQTPSNKVTEKGKYVELRCDPISGHTALYWYRQSLGQGPEFLIYFQGTGAADDSGLPNDRFFAVRPEGSVSTLKIQRTERGDSAVYLCASSLAGYLSETQYFGPGTRLLVL.

This chain joins TRBV19 and TRBJ2-6; D gene uncertain. CDR1 is LNHDA, CDR2 SQIVND, per germline (reference sequence). Deletions cut 3 bases from V and 0 bases from J, with 6 bases between. The CDR3 extends over 15 amino acids. The CDR3 region has the DNA TGTGCCAGTAGTATCTGGGGCTCTGGGGCCAACGTCCTGACTTTC. It is translated as CASSIWGSGANVLTF. Combining the CDR3 with reference TRBV19 and TRBJ2-6 gives the whole variable domain DGGITQSPKYLFRKEGQNVTLSCEQNLNHDAMYWYRQDPGQGLRLIYYSQIVNDFQKGDIAEGYSVSREKKESFPLTVTSAQKNPTAFYLCASSIWGSGANVLTFGAGSRLTVL.

V usage is TRBV20-1 and J usage is TRBJ2-5, with D unresolved. The germline V gene has CDR1 DFQATT and CDR2 SNEGSKA (reference sequence). Trimming took off 4 bases at V and 2 bases at J, with 5 bases between the two ends. The CDR3 has 11 amino acids. In DNA, the CDR3 is TGCAGTGCTAAGGCACAAGAGACCCAGTACTTC. Encoded protein: CSAKAQETQYF.

This chain uses TRBV11-3 with TRBJ1-1; TRBD1 matches at 11 bases. Germline V gene data show CDR1 as SGHNT and CDR2 as YENEEA. V was pared by 2 bases and J by 5 bases, with 4 bases of the junction left unmatched. The CDR3 consists of 15 residues. CDR3 nucleotides: TGTGCCAGCAGCTTATCCGGGACAGGGGGTACTGAAGCTTTCTTT. As protein: CASSLSGTGGTEAFF.

This chain uses TRBV6-1 with TRBJ1-6, with a tentative D call TRBD1 (5 bases). The CDR3 spans 15 residues. V was clipped by 4 bases and J by 7 bases, with 14 bases between them. CDR1 is MNHNS, CDR2 SASEGT, per germline. CDR3 amino acids: CASSVGAPRNSPLHF. The CDR3 DNA reads as TGTGCCAGCAGTGTCGGGGCCCCGAGGAATTCACCCCTCCACTTT.

V is TRBV5-1 and J is TRBJ2-3; TRBD1 matches 7 bases. The germline gives CDR1 SGHRS, CDR2 YFSETQ. The CDR3 covers 18 residues. V gave up 1 base and J gave up 1 base; unmatched junction bases: 12. CDR3: CASSLSGQVALRTDTQYF. Written as DNA, the CDR3 is TGCGCCAGCAGCTTGTCAGGACAGGTCGCCCTTCGCACAGATACGCAGTATTTT. The variable domain in full, with the rest retrieved from reference TRBV5-1 and TRBJ2-3, is KAGVTQTPRYLIKTRGQQVTLSCSPISGHRSVSWYQQTPGQGLQFLFEYFSETQRNKGNFPGRFSGRQFSNSRSEMNVSTLELGDSALYLCASSLSGQVALRTDTQYFGPGTRLTVL.

This clone was counted a few times. The genes are TRBV9 and TRBJ2-7; 7 bases fit TRBD1. This CDR3 is built from 14 residues. The V segment lost 1 base and the J segment 3 bases; nucleotides outside the gene matches: 4. Looked up from germline, CDR1 is SGDLS and CDR2 is YYNGEE. CDR3 loop: CASSVRDSFYEQYF. CDR3 sequence (DNA): TGTGCCAGCAGCGTACGGGACAGTTTCTACGAGCAGTACTTC. The full variable domain, completed using reference TRBV9 and TRBJ2-7, is DSGVTQTPKHLITATGQRVTLRCSPRSGDLSVYWYQQSLDQGLQFLIQYYNGEERAKGNILERFSAQQFPDLHSELNLSSLELGDSALYFCASSVRDSFYEQYFGPGTRLTVT.

This chain uses TRBV11-1 with TRBJ2-7; D may be TRBD1 (5 bases). Germline values: CDR1 SGHAT, CDR2 FQDESV (reference sequence). The CDR3 is 15 amino acids. Trimming removed 5 bases from V and 4 bases from J, with 18 bases in between. The CDR3 nucleotides read TGTGCCAGCAGCCCTGACAGATGGGGTTCATACGAGCAGTACTTC. This encodes CASSPDRWGSYEQYF.

The V and J genes are TRBV7-9 and TRBJ1-1, with D hard to call. The germline CDR1 and CDR2 sequences are SEHNR and FQNEAQ (reference sequence). The CDR3 runs 14 residues. Trimming removed 1 base at V and 7 bases at J, with 13 bases between. CDR3 in DNA: TGTGCCAGCAGCTTAGAAACTGGGCAGAATGAAGCTTTCTTT. Translation: CASSLETGQNEAFF.

This clone was observed a few times. The chain combines TRBV7-6 with TRBJ1-4, with 9 positions matching TRBD1. V dropped 0 bases and J dropped 8; count of bases not matched to a gene: 7. CDR3 length: 16 residues. Germline V lookup: CDR1 SGHVS, CDR2 FNYEAQ. The CDR3 DNA reads TGTGCCAGCAGCTTAGCTTTAGACAGGGGGAAAGAAAAACTGTTTTTT. Translation gives CASSLALDRGKEKLFF.

This clone came up a few times. The J gene is TRBJ1-2, the V gene TRBV11-3; 7 positions match TRBD1. CDR3 length: 16 amino acids. CDR1 and CDR2 from the germline V gene are SGHNT and YENEEA. Unmatched junction bases numbered 10, after V lost 3 bases and J lost 3 bases. The CDR3: CASSFRSGRGDYGYTF. The CDR3 DNA reads TGTGCCAGCAGCTTTCGGTCGGGCAGGGGGGACTATGGCTACACCTTC.

This clone was detected only a few times. The chain uses TRBV10-2 and TRBJ2-5; D remains unclear. From germline, CDR1 is WSHSY and CDR2 SAAADI. Deletions cut 0 bases from V and 7 bases from J, with 9 bases between. The CDR3 length is 13 residues. CDR3 nucleotide sequence: TGCGCCAGCAGTGAGTCCAGCGTCCCGACCCAGTACTTC. It translates to CASSESSVPTQYF.

This rearrangement joins TRBV19 to TRBJ1-1; TRBD1 might be the D (5 bases). CDR3 size: 13 residues. Germline V gene data show CDR1 as LNHDA and CDR2 as SQIVND (reference sequence). V was pared by 1 base and J by 11 bases, with 14 bases between. The CDR3 DNA reads TGTGCCAGTAGTATAGTTGAAGGGGCTCGGGCTTTCTTT. Protein sequence: CASSIVEGARAFF. Complete variable domain (other parts from reference TRBV19 and TRBJ1-1): DGGITQSPKYLFRKEGQNVTLSCEQNLNHDAMYWYRQDPGQGLRLIYYSQIVNDFQKGDIAEGYSVSREKKESFPLTVTSAQKNPTAFYLCASSIVEGARAFFGQGTRLTVV.

The sample holds one count of this clone. The chain joins TRBV18 to TRBJ2-7; 11 bases are a match to TRBD1. The CDR3 is 14 residues long. V shed 3 bases, J shed 6 bases, and the junction held 4 bases outside the gene matches. CDR1 is KGHSH and CDR2 is LQKENI in the germline V gene. This CDR3 is CASSPGTGGGEQYF. The DNA for the CDR3 is TGTGCCAGCTCACCCGGGACAGGGGGTGGCGAGCAGTACTTC. Full variable domain (remainder filled in from reference TRBV18 and TRBJ2-7): NAGVMQNPRHLVRRRGQEARLRCSPMKGHSHVYWYRQLPEEGLKFMVYLQKENIIDESGMPKERFSAEFPKEGPSILRIQQVVRGDSAAYFCASSPGTGGGEQYFGPGTRLTVT.

The chain combines TRBV7-2 with TRBJ2-5, with TRBD1 matching over 9 bases. V shed 4 bases and J 4 bases; nucleotides not matched to a gene: 4. Per the germline V gene, CDR1 is SGHTA and CDR2 is FQGNSA. The CDR3 loop spans 14 amino acids. CDR3 nucleotides: TGTGCCAGCAGCTCAAACAGGGGGCGAGAGACCCAGTACTTC. This gives the protein CASSSNRGRETQYF.

The CDR3 loop is CASSLEDRGWGYTF. The CDR3 bases are TGTGCCAGCAGCTTAGAAGACAGGGGATGGGGCTACACCTTC. The rearrangement uses TRBV7-2 and TRBJ1-2; TRBD1 matches 8 bases. Germline V gene data show CDR1 as SGHTA and CDR2 as FQGNSA. V was clipped by 1 base and J by 8 bases; unmatched bases: 6. CDR3 length: 14 amino acids.

The chain combines TRBV5-6 with TRBJ2-6, with 7 positions matching TRBD1. Germline V gives CDR1 SGHDT, CDR2 YYEEEE. V shed 4 bases and J 0 bases; nucleotides not matched to a gene: 7. CDR3 length equals 17 residues. DNA for the CDR3: TGTGCCAGCAGCAGGGCAGGGGGACCCTCTGGGGCCAACGTCCTGACTTTC. Translation: CASSRAGGPSGANVLTF.

The rearrangement uses TRBV6-6 and TRBJ1-5; the D is unclear. The V gene lost 4 bases and the J gene lost 5 bases, with 12 bases spanning the gap. CDR3 length equals 14 residues. CDR1 and CDR2 (germline): MNHNY, SVGAGI (reference sequence). CDR3 sequence reads: CASSFRPRDQPQHF. CDR3 coding DNA: TGTGCCAGCAGTTTCCGCCCCCGGGATCAGCCCCAGCATTTT.

The chain recombines TRBV9 with TRBJ2-1; 14 nucleotides align to TRBD2. The CDR3 spans 16 residues. Germline V gene sequence: CDR1 SGDLS, CDR2 YYNGEE. Trimming at V came to 4 bases and at J to 3 bases, leaving 3 bases not matched to a gene. The DNA for the CDR3 is TGTGCCAGCAGCTGGACTAGCGGGGGGCTCTACAATGAGCAGTTCTTC. The encoded protein is CASSWTSGGLYNEQFF.

The V call is TRBV7-9, the J call TRBJ2-7; TRBD2 aligns across 7 bases. The CDR3 contains 15 residues. Germline CDR1 and CDR2: SEHNR and FQNEAQ (reference sequence). Trimming at V came to 5 bases and at J to 2 bases, leaving 9 bases not matched to a gene. The CDR3 DNA follows: TGTGCCAGCAGCCATCCCTGGGACTACCCCTACGAGCAGTACTTC. Translating gives CASSHPWDYPYEQYF.

This clone has just a few counts. The V call is TRBV6-1, the J call TRBJ1-2; 9 positions match TRBD1. Germline CDR1 is MNHNS and CDR2 is SASEGT. Losses at the gene ends were 6 bases for V and 8 bases for J; bases not matched to a gene: 7. The CDR3 runs 13 residues. CDR3 loop: CASRGDRAEGYTF. In DNA form, the CDR3 reads TGTGCCAGCAGGGGGGACAGGGCGGAGGGCTACACCTTC.